This TCR beta chain was found in a study of post-analysis software for immune sequencing data. Points from the study as a whole: Significantly lower normalized Chao1 diversity was seen in multiple sclerosis patients than in controls. When patients were compared with controls, about 5 TRBV segments were more frequent, TRBV5-6, TRBV5-1 and TRBV20-1 among them. With F measure, samples from one preparation batch clustered together strongly.

After removal of 6 bases from V and 7 bases from J, the junction contained 13 bases not matched to a gene. Looked up from germline, CDR1 is MNHNY and CDR2 is SVGAGI (reference sequence). The CDR3 totals 16 residues. The table lists this clonotype with a few counts. Its antigen is currently unknown. cDNA libraries for TCR beta contained unique molecular identifiers. When about 0.95 to 10 million T cells were used, they gave hundreds of thousands of cDNA molecules. TCRdb re-analysed the PCR reads in MiXCR, keeping a single row per CDR3 protein. The repertoire includes roughly 800,000 distinct CDR3 sequences, 46% of them detected once, and roughly 5% sits in the top ten.

The rearrangement uses TRBV6-6 and TRBJ2-1; 9 bases map to TRBD2. This receptor was taken from a girl between 10 and 17 years old with multiple sclerosis. Sequenced sample: blood. Here the CDR3 DNA reads TGTGCCAGCAGCCTCATAATGGGACTAGCAGCGAATGAGCAGTTCTTC. Translated, it gives CASSLIMGLAANEQFF.